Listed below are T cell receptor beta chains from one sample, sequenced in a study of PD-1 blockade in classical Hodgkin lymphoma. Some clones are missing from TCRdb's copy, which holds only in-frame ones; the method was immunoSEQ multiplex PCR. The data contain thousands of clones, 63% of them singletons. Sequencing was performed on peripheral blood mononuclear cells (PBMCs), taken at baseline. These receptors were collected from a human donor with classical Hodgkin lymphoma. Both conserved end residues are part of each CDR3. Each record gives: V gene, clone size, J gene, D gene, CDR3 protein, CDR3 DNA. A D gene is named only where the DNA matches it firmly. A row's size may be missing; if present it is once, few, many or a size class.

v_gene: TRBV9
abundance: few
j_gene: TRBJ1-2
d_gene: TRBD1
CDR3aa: CASSPRGGPGSWRGYTF
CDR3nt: TGTGCCAGCAGCCCCAGAGGGGGCCCGGGATCGTGGAGAGGCTACACCTTC

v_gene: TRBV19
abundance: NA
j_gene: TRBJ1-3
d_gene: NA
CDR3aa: CASAIGEDSSGNTIYF
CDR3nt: TGTGCCAGTGCGATTGGTGAGGACTCCTCTGGAAACACCATATATTTT

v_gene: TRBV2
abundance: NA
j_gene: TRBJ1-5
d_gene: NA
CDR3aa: CASSETGFGQPQHF
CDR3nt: TGTGCCAGCAGTGAAACAGGGTTCGGGCAGCCCCAGCATTTT

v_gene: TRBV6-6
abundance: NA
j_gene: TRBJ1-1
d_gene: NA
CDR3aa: CASSWEGHLTEAFF
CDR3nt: TGTGCCAGCAGTTGGGAGGGGCATCTCACTGAAGCTTTCTTT

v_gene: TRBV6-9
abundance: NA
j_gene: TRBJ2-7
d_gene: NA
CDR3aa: CASSYEGYEQYF
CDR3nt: TGTGCCAGCAGTTACGAAGGTTACGAGCAGTACTTC

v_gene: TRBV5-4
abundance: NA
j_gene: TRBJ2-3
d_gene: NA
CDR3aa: CASSFESTDTQYF
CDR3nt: TGTGCCAGCAGCTTTGAATCCACAGATACGCAGTATTTT

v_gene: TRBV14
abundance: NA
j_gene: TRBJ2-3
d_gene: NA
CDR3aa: CASSRAAAGPQYF
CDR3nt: TGTGCCAGCAGCCGAGCCGCTGCCGGGCCGCAGTATTTT

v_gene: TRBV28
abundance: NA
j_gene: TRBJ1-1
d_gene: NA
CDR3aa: CASRLRETEAFF
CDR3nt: TGTGCCAGCAGGCTCCGCGAGACTGAAGCTTTCTTT

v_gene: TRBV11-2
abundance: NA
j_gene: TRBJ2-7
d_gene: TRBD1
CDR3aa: CASSPWTGGPYEQYF
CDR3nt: TGTGCCAGCAGCCCCTGGACAGGGGGCCCCTACGAGCAGTACTTC

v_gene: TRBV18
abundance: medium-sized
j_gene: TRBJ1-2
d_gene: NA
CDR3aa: CASSPEKGGAYGYTF
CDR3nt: TGTGCCAGCTCCCCCGAAAAGGGGGGGGCCTATGGCTACACCTTC

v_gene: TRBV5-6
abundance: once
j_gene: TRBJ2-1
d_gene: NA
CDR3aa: CASSMAYKSNEQFF
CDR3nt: TGTGCCAGCAGTATGGCTTACAAGAGCAATGAGCAGTTCTTC

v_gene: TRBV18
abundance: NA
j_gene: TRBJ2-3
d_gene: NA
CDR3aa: CASSPRQSPTDTQYF
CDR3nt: TGTGCCAGCTCACCAAGGCAAAGCCCAACAGATACGCAGTATTTT

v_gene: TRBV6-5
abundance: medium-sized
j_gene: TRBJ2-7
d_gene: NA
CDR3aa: CASSPGRGKYEQYF
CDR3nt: TGTGCCAGCAGCCCGGGTAGGGGTAAGTACGAGCAGTACTTC

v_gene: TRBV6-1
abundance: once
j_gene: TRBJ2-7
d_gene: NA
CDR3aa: CASSVSSYEQYF
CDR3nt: TGTGCCAGCAGCGTGAGCTCCTACGAGCAGTACTTC

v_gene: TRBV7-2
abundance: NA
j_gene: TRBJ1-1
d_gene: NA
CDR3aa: CASSFSGADTEAFF
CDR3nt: TGTGCCAGCAGCTTTTCAGGGGCGGACACTGAAGCTTTCTTT

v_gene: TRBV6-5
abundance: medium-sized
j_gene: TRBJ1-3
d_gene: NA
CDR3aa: CASSYRGPPEDTIYF
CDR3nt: TGTGCCAGCAGTTACCGGGGGCCCCCTGAGGACACCATATATTTT

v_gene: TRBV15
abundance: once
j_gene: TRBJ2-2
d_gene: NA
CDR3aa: CATSNGQNRVQANTGELFF
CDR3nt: TGTGCCACCAGCAACGGCCAAAACAGGGTTCAAGCGAACACCGGGGAGCTGTTTTTT

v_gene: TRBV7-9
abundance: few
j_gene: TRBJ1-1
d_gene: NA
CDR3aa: CASTPSTEAFF
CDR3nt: TGTGCCAGCACCCCAAGCACTGAAGCTTTCTTT

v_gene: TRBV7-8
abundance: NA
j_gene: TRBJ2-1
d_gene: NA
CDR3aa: CASSLFSRNEQFF
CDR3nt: TGTGCCAGCAGCTTATTTTCCCGGAATGAGCAGTTCTTC

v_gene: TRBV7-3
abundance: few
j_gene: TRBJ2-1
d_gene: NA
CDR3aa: CASSLGSPGYEQFF
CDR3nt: TGTGCCAGCAGCTTGGGTTCTCCAGGGTATGAGCAGTTCTTC

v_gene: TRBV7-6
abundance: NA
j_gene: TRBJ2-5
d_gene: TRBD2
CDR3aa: CASSRGGTSENQETQYF
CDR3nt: TGTGCCAGCAGCCGAGGGGGGACTAGCGAGAACCAAGAGACCCAGTACTTC

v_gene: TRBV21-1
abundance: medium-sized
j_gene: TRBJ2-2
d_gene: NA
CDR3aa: CASSKVPNTGELFF
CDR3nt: TGTGCCAGCAGCAAAGTCCCGAACACCGGGGAGCTGTTTTTT

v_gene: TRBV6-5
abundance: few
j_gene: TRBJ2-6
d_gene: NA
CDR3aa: CASRVRVSGANVLTF
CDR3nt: TGTGCCAGCAGAGTCAGGGTTTCTGGGGCCAACGTCCTGACTTTC

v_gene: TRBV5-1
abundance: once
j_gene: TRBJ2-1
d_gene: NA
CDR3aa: CASSLEGGGDLSYNEQFF
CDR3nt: TGCGCCAGCAGCTTGGAAGGCGGCGGGGACTTATCCTACAATGAGCAGTTCTTC

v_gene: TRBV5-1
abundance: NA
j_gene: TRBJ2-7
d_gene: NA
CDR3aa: CASSLQETYEQYF
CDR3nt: TGCGCCAGCAGCTTGCAGGAGACCTACGAGCAGTACTTC

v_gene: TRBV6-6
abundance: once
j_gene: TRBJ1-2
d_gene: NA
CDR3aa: CASSYSGTLNYGYTF
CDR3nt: TGTGCCAGCAGTTACTCAGGGACACTTAACTATGGCTACACCTTC

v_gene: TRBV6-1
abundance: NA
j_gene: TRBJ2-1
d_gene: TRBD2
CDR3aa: CASTLAGGLNEQFF
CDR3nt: TGTGCCAGCACCTTAGCGGGAGGGCTGAATGAGCAGTTCTTC

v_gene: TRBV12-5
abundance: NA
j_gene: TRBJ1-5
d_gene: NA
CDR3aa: CASGLGGVKPQHF
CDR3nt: TGTGCTAGTGGTTTGGGGGGCGTAAAGCCCCAGCATTTT

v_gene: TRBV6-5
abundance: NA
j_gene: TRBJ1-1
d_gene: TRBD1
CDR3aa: CASSLGTVHTEAFF
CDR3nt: TGTGCCAGCAGTCTCGGGACAGTGCACACTGAAGCTTTCTTT

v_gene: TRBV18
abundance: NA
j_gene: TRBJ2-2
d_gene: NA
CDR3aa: CASSRGALNTGELFF
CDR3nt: TGTGCCAGCTCACGCGGGGCGCTGAACACCGGGGAGCTGTTTTTT

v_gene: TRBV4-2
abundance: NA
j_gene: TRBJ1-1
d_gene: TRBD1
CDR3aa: CASSPGGADTEAFF
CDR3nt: TGTGCCAGCAGCCCAGGGGGCGCTGACACTGAAGCTTTCTTT

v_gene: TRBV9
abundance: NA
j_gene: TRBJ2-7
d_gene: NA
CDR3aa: CASSVEGGEQYF
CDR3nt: TGTGCCAGCAGCGTAGAGGGGGGTGAGCAGTACTTC

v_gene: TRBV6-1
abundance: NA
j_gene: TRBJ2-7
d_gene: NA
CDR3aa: CASSYGDVTYEQYF
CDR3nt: TGTGCCAGCAGTTATGGGGACGTTACCTACGAGCAGTACTTC

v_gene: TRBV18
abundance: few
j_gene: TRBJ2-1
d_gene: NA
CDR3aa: CASSLATDYNEQFF
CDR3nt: TGTGCCAGCTCACTAGCGACGGACTACAATGAGCAGTTCTTC

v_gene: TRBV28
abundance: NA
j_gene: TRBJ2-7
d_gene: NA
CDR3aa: CASSFSLDTYEQYF
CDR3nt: TGTGCCAGCAGTTTTTCATTGGACACCTACGAGCAGTACTTC

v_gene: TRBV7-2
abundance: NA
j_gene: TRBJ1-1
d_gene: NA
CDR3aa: CASSRGQSYEAFF
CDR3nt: TGTGCCAGCAGCCGCGGACAGTCATATGAAGCTTTCTTT

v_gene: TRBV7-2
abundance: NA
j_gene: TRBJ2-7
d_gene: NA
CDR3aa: CASSLDGTSSSYEQYF
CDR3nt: TGTGCCAGCAGCTTAGACGGGACCTCCAGCTCCTACGAGCAGTACTTC

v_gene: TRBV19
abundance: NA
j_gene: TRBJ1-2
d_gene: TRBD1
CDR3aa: CASYPLFRDSHTLLYGYTF
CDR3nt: TGTGCCAGCTACCCCCTTTTCCGGGACAGCCACACTCTCCTCTATGGCTACACCTTC

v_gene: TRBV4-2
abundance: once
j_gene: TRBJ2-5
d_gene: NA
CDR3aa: CASSLFGGQETQYF
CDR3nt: TGTGCCAGCAGCCTATTCGGGGGCCAAGAGACCCAGTACTTC

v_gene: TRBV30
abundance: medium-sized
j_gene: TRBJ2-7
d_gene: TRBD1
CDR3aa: CAWSGGQGYEQYF
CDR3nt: TGTGCCTGGAGTGGGGGACAGGGCTACGAGCAGTACTTC

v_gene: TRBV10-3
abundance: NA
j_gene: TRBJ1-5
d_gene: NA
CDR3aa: CAISEDRSNQPQHF
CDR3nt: TGTGCCATCAGTGAGGACAGGAGCAATCAGCCCCAGCATTTT

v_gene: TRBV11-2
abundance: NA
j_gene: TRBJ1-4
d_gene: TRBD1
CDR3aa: CASSPQGRHEKLFF
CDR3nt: TGTGCCAGCAGCCCACAGGGGAGACATGAAAAACTGTTTTTT

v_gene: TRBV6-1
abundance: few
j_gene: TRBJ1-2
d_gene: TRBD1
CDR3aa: CASSEGTGGYGYTF
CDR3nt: TGTGCCAGCAGTGAGGGGACAGGGGGCTATGGCTACACCTTC

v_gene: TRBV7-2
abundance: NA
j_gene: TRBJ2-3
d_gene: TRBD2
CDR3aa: CASTRRGGARTDTQYF
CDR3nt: TGTGCCAGCACCCGTCGGGGGGGAGCCCGCACAGATACGCAGTATTTT

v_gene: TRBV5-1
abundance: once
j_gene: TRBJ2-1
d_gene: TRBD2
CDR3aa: CASCSTSGYEQFF
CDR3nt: TGCGCCTCTTGTTCGACTAGCGGGTATGAGCAGTTCTTC

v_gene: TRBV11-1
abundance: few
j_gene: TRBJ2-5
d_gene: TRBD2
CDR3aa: CASSWGGVETQYF
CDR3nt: TGTGCCAGCAGCTGGGGGGGAGTAGAGACCCAGTACTTC

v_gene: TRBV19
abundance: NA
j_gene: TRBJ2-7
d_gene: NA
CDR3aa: CASTSGGWAYEQYF
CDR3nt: TGTGCCAGTACATCCGGGGGCTGGGCCTACGAGCAGTACTTC

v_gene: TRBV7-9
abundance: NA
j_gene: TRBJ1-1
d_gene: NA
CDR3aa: CASSGPLGGNTEAFF
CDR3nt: TGTGCCAGCAGCGGTCCACTGGGGGGGAACACTGAAGCTTTCTTT

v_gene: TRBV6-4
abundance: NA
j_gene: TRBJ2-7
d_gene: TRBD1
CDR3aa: CASSVLKTGGDPIYEQYF
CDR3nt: TGTGCCAGCAGTGTCCTCAAGACAGGGGGCGATCCAATCTACGAGCAGTACTTC

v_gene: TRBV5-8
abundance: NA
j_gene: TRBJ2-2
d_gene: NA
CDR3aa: CASSLSSNTGELFF
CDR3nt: TGTGCCAGCAGCTTGAGTAGTAACACCGGGGAGCTGTTTTTT

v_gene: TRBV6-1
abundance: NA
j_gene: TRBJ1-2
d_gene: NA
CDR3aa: CASSPPGYGYTF
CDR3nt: TGTGCCAGCAGTCCCCCAGGCTATGGCTACACCTTC

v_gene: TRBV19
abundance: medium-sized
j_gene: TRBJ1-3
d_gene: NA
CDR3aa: CASSRAGRANTIYF
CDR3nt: TGTGCCAGTAGCCGAGCGGGGCGCGCGAACACCATATATTTT

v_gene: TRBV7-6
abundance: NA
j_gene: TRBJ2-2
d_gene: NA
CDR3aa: CASSDRGGPRGELFF
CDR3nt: TGTGCCAGCAGCGACCGAGGCGGGCCAAGGGGGGAGCTGTTTTTT

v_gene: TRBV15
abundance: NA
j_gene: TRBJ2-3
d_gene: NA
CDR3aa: CATSRARDISTDTQYF
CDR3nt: TGTGCCACCAGCAGAGCCCGGGACATTAGCACAGATACGCAGTATTTT

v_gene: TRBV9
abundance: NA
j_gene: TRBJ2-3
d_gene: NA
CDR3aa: CASSVEGTDTQYF
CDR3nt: TGTGCCAGCAGCGTAGAGGGCACAGATACGCAGTATTTT

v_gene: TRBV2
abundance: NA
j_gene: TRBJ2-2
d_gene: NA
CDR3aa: CASSEVSGSTGELFF
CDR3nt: TGTGCCAGCAGTGAAGTTTCAGGGAGTACCGGGGAGCTGTTTTTT